Listed below are T cell receptor beta chains from one sample, sequenced in a study of T-cell reconstitution after alpha-beta-depleted transplantation in children. MiXCR, run by TCRdb on the PCR reads, gives a single entry per CDR3 protein. The sample gives 200,000 to 250,000 distinct CDR3 sequences, roughly 25% of which show up once; roughly 2.6% is in the top ten. Specimen: PBMCs, collected before TCRalphabeta/CD19-depleted stem cell transplant. The receptors stem from a girl aged 2 to 10 with Fanconi anemia, due to receive a stem cell transplant. CDR3s include the opening cysteine and the closing phenylalanine or tryptophan. D genes are given only for firm matches. Clone size is stated in some rows and not others, as once, few, many or a class when expanded.

.	TRBD2	TRBV6-2/TRBV6-3	TRBJ2-1	CASSYREGLKRYNEQFF	TGTGCCAGCAGTTACCGGGAGGGCCTTAAGAGGTACAATGAGCAGTTCTTC
many	TRBD1	TRBV19	TRBJ1-5	CASSLGTGYQPQHF	TGTGCCAGTTCCCTCGGGACAGGGTACCAGCCCCAGCATTTT
.	.	TRBV28	TRBJ2-3	CASSPRAPFTDTQYF	TGTGCCAGCAGCCCTAGGGCCCCTTTCACAGATACGCAGTATTTT
.	TRBD2	TRBV28	TRBJ2-1	CASSSQRESSYNEQFF	TGTGCCAGCAGTTCGCAGCGGGAGAGCTCCTACAATGAGCAGTTCTTC
many	.	TRBV10-3	TRBJ2-7	CAISAGTNPYEQYF	TGTGCCATCAGTGCCGGGACAAACCCCTACGAGCAGTACTTC
many	.	TRBV5-1	TRBJ2-7	CASSLGQAGYEQYF	TGCGCCAGCAGCTTGGGACAGGCAGGCTACGAGCAGTACTTC
few	.	TRBV6-5	TRBJ2-7	CASSYGRAPYEQYF	TGTGCCAGCAGTTACGGCCGGGCACCCTACGAGCAGTACTTC
many	TRBD1	TRBV7-2	TRBJ1-3	CASSGHRDSPGNTIYF	TGTGCCAGCAGCGGACACCGGGACAGTCCTGGAAACACCATATATTTT
.	TRBD2	TRBV20-1	TRBJ2-3	CSARDSGLAGGTDTQYF	TGCAGTGCTAGAGATAGCGGACTAGCGGGGGGCACAGATACGCAGTATTTT
few	TRBD1	TRBV5-6	TRBJ2-3	CASSHRDRALGNTQYF	TGTGCCAGCAGCCACAGGGACAGGGCCTTGGGAAATACGCAGTATTTT
few	.	TRBV7-6	TRBJ1-6	CASSLSGKYNSPLHF	TGTGCCAGCAGCTTATCGGGGAAATATAATTCACCCCTCCACTTT
once	TRBD1	TRBV6-2/TRBV6-3	TRBJ1-2	CASSYADRGPSYGYTF	TGTGCCAGCAGTTACGCCGACAGGGGCCCCTCCTATGGCTACACCTTC
many	.	TRBV20-1	TRBJ2-5	CSATKGGAQETQYF	TGCAGTGCCACAAAAGGGGGGGCCCAAGAGACCCAGTACTTC
many	.	TRBV12-3/TRBV12-4	TRBJ2-1	CASTQGHGSDEQFF	TGTGCCAGCACGCAGGGCCACGGGAGTGATGAGCAGTTCTTC
.	.	TRBV12-3/TRBV12-4	TRBJ2-5	CASSYPRLGLQETQYF	TGTGCCAGCAGTTACCCACGACTAGGCCTACAAGAGACCCAGTACTTC
few	.	TRBV5-1	TRBJ2-2	CASSLLENTGELFF	TGCGCCAGCAGCTTGTTGGAAAACACCGGGGAGCTGTTTTTT
many	.	TRBV10-3	TRBJ2-7	CAISDIKRGQTYEQYF	TGTGCCATCAGTGATATCAAGAGGGGCCAAACCTACGAGCAGTACTTC
few	TRBD2	TRBV27	TRBJ2-7	CASSLVTSGGEQYF	TGTGCCAGCAGTTTAGTGACATCCGGGGGGGAGCAGTACTTC